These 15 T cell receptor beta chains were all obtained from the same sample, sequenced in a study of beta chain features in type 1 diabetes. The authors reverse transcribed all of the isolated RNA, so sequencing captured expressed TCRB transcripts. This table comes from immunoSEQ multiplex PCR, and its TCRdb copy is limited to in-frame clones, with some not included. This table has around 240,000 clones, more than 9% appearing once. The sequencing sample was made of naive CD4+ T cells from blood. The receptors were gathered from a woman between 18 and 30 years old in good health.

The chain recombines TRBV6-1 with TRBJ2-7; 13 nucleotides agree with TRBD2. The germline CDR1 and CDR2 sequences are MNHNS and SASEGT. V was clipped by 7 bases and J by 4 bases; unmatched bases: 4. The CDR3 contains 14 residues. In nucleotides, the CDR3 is TGTGCCAGCACCGGACTAGCGGGAGTTTACGAGCAGTACTTC. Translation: CASTGLAGVYEQYF.

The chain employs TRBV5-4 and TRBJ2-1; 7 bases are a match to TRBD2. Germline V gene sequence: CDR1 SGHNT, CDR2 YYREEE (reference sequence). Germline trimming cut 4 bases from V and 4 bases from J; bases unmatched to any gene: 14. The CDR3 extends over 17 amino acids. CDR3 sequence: CASSRPTAGVKYNEQFF. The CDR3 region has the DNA TGTGCCAGCAGCCGACCCACTGCGGGGGTCAAGTACAATGAGCAGTTCTTC.

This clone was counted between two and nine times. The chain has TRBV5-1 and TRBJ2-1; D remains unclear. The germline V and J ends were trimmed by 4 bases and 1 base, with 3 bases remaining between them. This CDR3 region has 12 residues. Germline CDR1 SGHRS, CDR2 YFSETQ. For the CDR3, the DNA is TGCGCCAGCAGCATATCCTACAATGAGCAGTTCTTC. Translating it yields CASSISYNEQFF.

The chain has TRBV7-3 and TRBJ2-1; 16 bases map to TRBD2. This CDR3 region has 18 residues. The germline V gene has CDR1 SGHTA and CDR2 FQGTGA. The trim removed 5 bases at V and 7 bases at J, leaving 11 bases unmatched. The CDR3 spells CASSGTSGGVGERNEQFF. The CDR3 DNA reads TGTGCCAGCAGCGGGACTAGCGGGGGGGTAGGAGAGAGAAATGAGCAGTTCTTC.

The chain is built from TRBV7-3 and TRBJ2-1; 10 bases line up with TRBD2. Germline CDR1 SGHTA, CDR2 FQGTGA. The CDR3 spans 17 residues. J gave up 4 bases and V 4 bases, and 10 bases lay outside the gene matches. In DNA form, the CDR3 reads TGTGCCAGCAGCTCTCGTATACTAGCGGGGAATTACAATGAGCAGTTCTTC. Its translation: CASSSRILAGNYNEQFF.

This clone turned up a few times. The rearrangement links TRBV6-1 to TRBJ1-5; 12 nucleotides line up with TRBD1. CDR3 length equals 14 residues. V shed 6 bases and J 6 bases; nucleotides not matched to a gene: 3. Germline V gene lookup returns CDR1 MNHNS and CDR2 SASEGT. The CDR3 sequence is CASRGTGGGQPQHF. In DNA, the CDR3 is TGTGCCAGCAGGGGGACAGGGGGCGGTCAGCCCCAGCATTTT.

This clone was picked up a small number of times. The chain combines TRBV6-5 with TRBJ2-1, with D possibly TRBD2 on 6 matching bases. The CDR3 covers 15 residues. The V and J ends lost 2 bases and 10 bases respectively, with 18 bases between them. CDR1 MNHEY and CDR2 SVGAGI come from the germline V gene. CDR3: CASSYPVGAGREQFF. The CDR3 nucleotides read TGTGCCAGCAGTTACCCGGTGGGCGCGGGAAGAGAGCAGTTCTTC.

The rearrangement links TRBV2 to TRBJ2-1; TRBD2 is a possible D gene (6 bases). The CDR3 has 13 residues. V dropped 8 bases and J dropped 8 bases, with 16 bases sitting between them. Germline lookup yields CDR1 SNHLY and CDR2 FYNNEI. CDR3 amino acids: CASRWEDWDEQFF. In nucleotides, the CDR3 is TGTGCCAGCCGATGGGAGGACTGGGATGAGCAGTTCTTC.

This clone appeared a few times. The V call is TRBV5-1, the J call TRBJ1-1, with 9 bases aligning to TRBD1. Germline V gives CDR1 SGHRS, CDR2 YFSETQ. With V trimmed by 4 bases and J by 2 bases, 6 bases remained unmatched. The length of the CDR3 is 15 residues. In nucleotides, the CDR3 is TGCGCCAGCAGCGGTACGGGACAGGGAAACACTGAAGCTTTCTTT. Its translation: CASSGTGQGNTEAFF.

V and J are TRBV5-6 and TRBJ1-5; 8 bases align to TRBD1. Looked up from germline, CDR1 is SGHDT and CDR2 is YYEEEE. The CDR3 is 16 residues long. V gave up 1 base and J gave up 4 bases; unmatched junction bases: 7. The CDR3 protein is CASSLNVGQGNQPQHF. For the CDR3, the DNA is TGTGCCAGCAGCTTGAACGTTGGACAGGGAAATCAGCCCCAGCATTTT.

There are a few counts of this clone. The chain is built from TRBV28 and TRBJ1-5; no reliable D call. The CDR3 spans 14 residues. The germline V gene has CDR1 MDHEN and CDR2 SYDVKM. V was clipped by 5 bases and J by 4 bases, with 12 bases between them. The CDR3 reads CASSERRGNQPQHF. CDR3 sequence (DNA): TGTGCCAGCAGTGAGCGACGGGGAAATCAGCCCCAGCATTTT.

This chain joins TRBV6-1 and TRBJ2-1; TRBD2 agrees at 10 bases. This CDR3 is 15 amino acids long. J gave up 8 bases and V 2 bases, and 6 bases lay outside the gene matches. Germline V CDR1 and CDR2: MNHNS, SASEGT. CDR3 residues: CASSEQLAGRDEQFF. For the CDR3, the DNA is TGTGCCAGCAGTGAACAACTAGCGGGAAGGGATGAGCAGTTCTTC.

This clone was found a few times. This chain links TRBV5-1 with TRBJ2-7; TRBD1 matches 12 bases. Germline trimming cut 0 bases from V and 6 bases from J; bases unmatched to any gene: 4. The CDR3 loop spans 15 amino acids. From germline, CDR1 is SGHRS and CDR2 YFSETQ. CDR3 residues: CASSLDGTGGSEQYF. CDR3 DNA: TGCGCCAGCAGCTTGGATGGGACAGGGGGCTCCGAGCAGTACTTC.

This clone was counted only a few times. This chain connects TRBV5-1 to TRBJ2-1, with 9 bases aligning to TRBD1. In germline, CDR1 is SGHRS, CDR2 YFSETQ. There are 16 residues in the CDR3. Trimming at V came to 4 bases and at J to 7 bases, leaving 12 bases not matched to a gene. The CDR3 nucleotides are TGCGCCAGCAGCAGCCCGGGACAGGGTGTCGGGAATGAGCAGTTCTTC. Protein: CASSSPGQGVGNEQFF.

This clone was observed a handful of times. CDR3 in amino acids: CASSPSGLLRYF. CDR3 nucleotide sequence: TGTGCCAGCAGCCCTAGCGGCCTCCTAAGGTACTTC. The genes are TRBV6-1 and TRBJ2-5, with 7 bases fitting TRBD2. V trimming: 6 bases; J trimming: 13 bases; junction bases outside the gene matches: 11. The germline V gene encodes CDR1 MNHNS and CDR2 SASEGT. The CDR3 contains 12 residues.